This T cell receptor (beta chain) was retrieved from a study of early T cells in non-severe SARS-CoV-2 infection (dated by TCRdb to about 2021). About the full investigation: Bulk RNA from unsorted whole blood was used for TCR sequencing, so alpha and beta chains could not be paired.

Set within a cohort of healthcare workers in London, UK, this nested case-control study involved weekly PCR testing of nasopharyngeal swabs along with blood sampling. Healthcare workers were enrolled in the week of the UK lockdown, from 23 to 31 March 2020, and were followed every week for up to roughly 15 weeks. Library preparation employed 5' RACE. Sequencing was performed on a NextSeq 500. The TCR library protocol attached unique molecular identifiers to individual cDNA molecules to correct for sequencing error and PCR bias. Sequencing covered both TCR alpha and beta chains, and within each sample the abundances of alpha and beta sequences were tightly co-correlated. Turning to the authors' computational methods: V gene, J gene and CDR3 annotation of TCR sequences was performed with Decombinator V4. TCRs were defined as expanded if a significant change between any two time points was detected under a Poisson model with p below 0.0001. TCR abundances were normalised to the total number of TCRs sequenced in each sample and reported as counts per million. MAIT TCRs were defined by TRAV1-2 paired with TRAJ12, TRAJ20 or TRAJ33, and iNKT TCRs by TRAV10 paired with TRAJ18. A search of VDJdb, accessed on 1 November 2021, was run for TCRs annotated to CMV, EBV and SARS-CoV-2, with TCRs annotated for multiple antigens excluded. TCRdb's own reprocessing of the public reads used fastp at Q25 and MiXCR and kept productive beta chains. Merged by CDR3 protein, the rows form single entries marked with the most common genes and DNA. The V and J calls and clone size come from TCRdb's table, not from the authors' own analysis. Across this sample there are more than 80,000 distinct CDR3 sequences, with approximately 15% seen only once. The leading ten clones occupy roughly 1.3% of the sample.

From V the trimming removes 6 bases and from J it removes 5 bases, while the gene matches leave 13 bases of the junction unaccounted for. CDR1 and CDR2, looked up from the germline V gene, are MDHEN and SYDVKM. The CDR3 contains 16 residues, cysteine and phenylalanine counted. The only DNA kept is the CDR3, 48 bases in frame from the first base. Remarks on this clonotype: No cognate antigen has been identified for it. The sample holds no much larger clone one base away, and base qualities are not on file.

Study-level results and caveats: VDJdb matching was skewed toward anti-spike CD8 responses and likely underestimated virus-specific expansions by missing private and CD4 specificities.

This receptor was identified in an adult who was a healthcare worker with PCR-confirmed SARS-CoV-2 infection or an uninfected control (not recorded which). Rearrangement joined TRBV28 to TRBJ1-1, with 9 bases matching TRBD1. Sample: whole blood. The CDR3: CASRPPGTGFRTEAFF. The nucleotides read TGTGCCAGCAGACCCCCCGGGACAGGGTTCCGGACTGAAGCTTTCTTT.